These T cell receptor beta chains were read from a single sample in a study of cytomegalovirus exposure and HLA in healthy donors. Generated by immunoSEQ multiplex PCR, the TCRdb table keeps only in-frame clones and is missing some. The table records over 250,000 clones, about 75% of them present only once. The sequenced sample was PBMCs. These receptors originate from a female donor in good health and CMV-seronegative. Each CDR3 is given without its conserved first and last residue. The D gene is left open where the match is weak. A clone size is listed for some rows: how often the clone was seen (once, few, many), or a class if it is expanded.

clone size | D gene | J gene | V gene | CDR3 protein
. | TRBD1 | TRBJ1-2 | TRBV18 | ASSPRSGGSYGYT
. | . | TRBJ1-3 | TRBV5-1 | ATSPGSGNTIY
. | . | TRBJ2-7 | TRBV5-1 | ASSQQDATNEQY
. | . | TRBJ1-1 | TRBV2 | ASSVRGNTEAF
. | TRBD2 | TRBJ2-7 | TRBV14 | ASSQREAYEQY
few | . | TRBJ1-3 | TRBV9 | ASSVSQSVGNTIY
. | TRBD1 | TRBJ2-7 | TRBV5-1 | ASSSDRVAYEQY
few | . | TRBJ2-7 | TRBV7-2 | ASSSVRTPRQY
few | . | TRBJ2-7 | TRBV10-2 | ASRAAGSYEQY
. | TRBD2 | TRBJ2-7 | TRBV4-1 | ASSQPPGGGEQY
few | . | TRBJ2-1 | TRBV20-1 | SASRNEQF
. | . | TRBJ2-3 | TRBV5-6 | ASSLASATDTQY
. | . | TRBJ2-6 | TRBV6-1 | ASTAGYTGANVLT
. | TRBD1 | TRBJ2-1 | TRBV19 | ASSNLPPGQGFALSSYNEQF
. | . | TRBJ2-1 | TRBV6-5 | ASRTNNEQF
. | . | TRBJ1-2 | TRBV6-4 | ASSDRGNYGYT
once | TRBD2 | TRBJ2-7 | TRBV5-4 | ASSAVGLANSYEQY
. | TRBD2 | TRBJ2-3 | TRBV6-5 | ARVTSGTTDTQY
. | . | TRBJ2-5 | TRBV2 | ASSEGIGQGAETQY
once | . | TRBJ2-4 | TRBV21-1 | ASGRNNREGTKNIQY
. | . | TRBJ2-7 | TRBV6-1 | ASSLTGSYEQY
. | TRBD2 | TRBJ2-3 | TRBV9 | ASRLTSGGGTDTQY
. | . | TRBJ1-5 | TRBV6-5 | ASSPGQYGGQPQH
. | . | TRBJ1-1 | TRBV6-5 | ASSYSKTGTEAF
few | . | TRBJ2-1 | TRBV7-3 | ASSLDGGYNEQF
. | TRBD2 | TRBJ2-7 | TRBV5-1 | ASSSGDGTSGSRRHEQY
. | TRBD2 | TRBJ2-7 | TRBV15 | ATSSWTSGSYEQY
. | TRBD2 | TRBJ2-2 | TRBV7-9 | ASSVAGEVSGELF
few | TRBD2 | TRBJ2-2 | TRBV6-4 | ASSATSGNTGELF
once | . | TRBJ2-2 | TRBV19 | ASKASAYTGELF
. | TRBD2 | TRBJ2-3 | TRBV28 | ASSSPTSGVADAQY
. | . | TRBJ1-2 | TRBV6-5 | ASSYEGLYGYT
. | TRBD2 | TRBJ2-2 | TRBV19 | ASSQRTSGRNTGELF
. | . | TRBJ2-7 | TRBV10-3 | AISTSTSYEQY
few | . | TRBJ1-1 | TRBV20-1 | SARRNTEAF
. | TRBD2 | TRBJ2-1 | TRBV7-6 | ASELAGPRAQRSSYNEQF
. | TRBD1 | TRBJ2-7 | TRBV19 | ASTATGHYEQY
. | TRBD2 | TRBJ2-1 | TRBV2 | ASSEYAGDYNEQF
. | TRBD2 | TRBJ2-5 | TRBV2 | ASSEEAGGESGSKRETQY
. | TRBD1 | TRBJ2-5 | TRBV7-9 | ASSLRQGGETQY